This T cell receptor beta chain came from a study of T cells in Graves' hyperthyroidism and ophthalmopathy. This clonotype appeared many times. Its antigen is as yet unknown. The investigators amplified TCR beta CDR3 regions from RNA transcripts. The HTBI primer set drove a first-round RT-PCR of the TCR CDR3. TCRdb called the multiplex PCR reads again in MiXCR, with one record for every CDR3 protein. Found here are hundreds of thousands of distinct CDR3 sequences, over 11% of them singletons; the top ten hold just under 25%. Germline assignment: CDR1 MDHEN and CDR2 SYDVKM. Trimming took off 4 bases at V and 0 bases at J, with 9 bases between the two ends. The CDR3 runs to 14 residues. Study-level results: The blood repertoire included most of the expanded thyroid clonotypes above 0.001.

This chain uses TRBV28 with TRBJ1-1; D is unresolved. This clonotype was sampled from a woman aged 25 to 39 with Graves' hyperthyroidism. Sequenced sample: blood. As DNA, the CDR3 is TGTGCCAGCAGTTCTCGAAACTTGAACACTGAAGCTTTCTTT. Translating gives CASSSRNLNTEAFF.